This TCR beta chain was recorded in a study of blood T cell repertoires in COVID-19. Across the whole study: Samples came from the United States, Italy and Spain, spanning acute and convalescent COVID-19. In each case, the material was cDNA or gDNA derived from T cells, B-cell-depleted T cells, or PBMCs.

The CDR3 is 14 amino acids. Trimming stripped 3 bases from V and 3 bases from J, with 10 bases between. Germline CDR1 is LGHNA and CDR2 is YSLEER. In the original workflow: Reference gene primers were amplified, and this amplification served to estimate nucleated cell counts. Profiling relied on immunoSEQ multiplex PCR, and the TCRdb table lists in-frame clones only, not all of them. That table supplies the V and J calls and clone size; D and trimming were determined from the DNA. Found here are about 91,000 clones, 60% to 85% of them singletons; the top ten hold about 10%. This clone came up once. V usage is TRBV4-3 and J usage is TRBJ2-3; D may be TRBD2 (6 bases). Sequencing was carried out using peripheral blood. The receptor comes from a woman over 75 with acute or convalescent COVID-19. CDR3 DNA sequence: TGCGCCAGCAGCCACCTCGGGACTACAGATACGCAGTATTTT. This gives the protein CASSHLGTTDTQYF.